These 13 T cell receptor beta chains originate from one sample sequenced in a study of T cells after yellow fever vaccination. One entry per CDR3 protein, called by TCRdb with MiXCR from the 5' RACE reads. Of about 220,000 distinct CDR3 sequences detected, about 3% appear once; the ten largest clones hold 3.2%. The sequences come from CD4+ T cells sorted from PBMCs, collected 10 days after the yellow fever booster vaccination. These receptors were collected from a man younger than 35 who received the YFV17D yellow fever vaccine.

This clonotype was recorded many times. V is TRBV5-6 and J is TRBJ2-1; D is uncertain. Germline CDR1 SGHDT, CDR2 YYEEEE. Trimming took 0 bases from V and 0 from J, leaving 7 bases between them. The length of the CDR3 is 15 residues. The CDR3 spells CASSLGPSSYNEQFF. The CDR3 DNA follows: TGTGCCAGCAGCTTGGGACCCAGCTCCTACAATGAGCAGTTCTTC.

The sample holds a few counts of this clonotype. The chain has TRBV7-2 and TRBJ1-1; unclear D gene. The CDR3 is 14 residues long. V was cut by 7 bases and J by 5 bases, with 17 bases left in between. Germline V gene lookup returns CDR1 SGHTA and CDR2 FQGNSA. In nucleotides, the CDR3 is TGTGCCAGCATCCCCGCGGGAGGGCGGACTGAAGCTTTCTTT. This codes for CASIPAGGRTEAFF.

This clonotype has a count of ten or more. CDR3 in DNA: TGTGCCAGCAGTTACTCGATTCTTGGGCGGACCCAGTACTTC. This gives the protein CASSYSILGRTQYF. This chain uses TRBV6-5 with TRBJ2-5; no clear D gene. V lost 0 bases to trimming and J lost 7 bases, with 12 bases between them. CDR1 is MNHEY, CDR2 SVGAGI, per germline. CDR3 length: 14 residues.

This clonotype was counted a few times. The chain is built from TRBV3-1 and TRBJ2-7; 9 bases line up with TRBD1. V lost 5 bases and J lost 2; bases outside the gene matches: 4. CDR1 and CDR2 (germline): LGHDT, YNNKEL (reference sequence). The CDR3 runs to 14 residues. This CDR3 reads CASSGTGSTYEQYF. The CDR3 coding sequence is TGTGCCAGCAGCGGGACAGGGAGTACCTACGAGCAGTACTTC.

This clonotype was found many times. The chain carries TRBV30 and TRBJ1-2; TRBD1 is a possible D gene (6 bases). The V end was cut by 2 bases, the J end by 4 bases, with 11 bases between. CDR3 length: 13 amino acids. Per the germline V gene, CDR1 is GTSNPN and CDR2 is SVGIG (reference sequence). This chain's CDR3 is CAWSRDRPYGYTF. CDR3 DNA sequence: TGTGCCTGGAGTAGAGACAGGCCCTATGGCTACACCTTC.

This clonotype was observed many times. This rearrangement joins TRBV6-2 or TRBV6-3 to TRBJ2-7, with D perhaps given as TRBD1 or TRBD2 (5 bases each). The CDR3 runs 12 residues. CDR1 and CDR2 (germline): MNHEY, SVGEGT. Trimming cost V 4 bases and J 4 bases, with 8 bases left between them. CDR3 sequence: CASSWDGYEQYV. As DNA, the CDR3 is TGTGCCAGCAGTTGGGACGGGTACGAGCAGTACGTC.

This clonotype came up a few times. The chain combines TRBV27 with TRBJ1-3; D gene ambiguous. The CDR3 is 15 amino acids. From germline, CDR1 is MNHEY and CDR2 SMNVEV (reference sequence). Between the trimmed V and J ends, which lost 5 bases and 0 bases, there was a span of 11 bases. The CDR3 region is CASSPLDRSGNTIYF. DNA for the CDR3: TGTGCCAGCAGTCCACTGGACCGCTCTGGAAACACCATATATTTT.

This clonotype occurred many times. This chain connects TRBV7-2 to TRBJ2-4; 9 bases align to TRBD1. Germline V gene lookup returns CDR1 SGHTA and CDR2 FQGNSA. V trimming: 6 bases; J trimming: 2 bases; junction bases outside the gene matches: 8. CDR3 size: 16 residues. CDR3 amino acids: CASSLGQGTTKNIQYF. For the CDR3, the DNA is TGTGCCAGCAGTCTGGGACAGGGAACGACCAAAAACATTCAGTACTTC.

J is TRBJ1-1 and V is TRBV2; D is undetermined. This CDR3 region has 13 residues. Deletions cut 0 bases from V and 2 bases from J, with 4 bases between. Per germline, CDR1 SNHLY and CDR2 FYNNEI. The DNA of the CDR3 is TGTGCCAGCAGTGAAGCAGAAAACACTGAAGCTTTCTTT. Its protein is CASSEAENTEAFF. The variable domain in full, completed from reference TRBV2 and TRBJ1-1, reads EPEVTQTPSHQVTQMGQEVILRCVPISNHLYFYWYRQILGQKVEFLVSFYNNEISEKSEIFDDQFSVERPDGSNFTLKIRSTKLEDSAMYFCASSEAENTEAFFGQGTRLTVV.

This clonotype was observed a handful of times. The chain has TRBV5-1 and TRBJ1-2, with 7 bases matching TRBD1. The J segment lost 8 bases and the V segment lost 0 bases, leaving 7 bases of the junction unmatched. This CDR3 has 14 amino acids. The V gene's germline CDR1 is SGHRS and CDR2 YFSETQ. This CDR3 is CASSLGTGGIGYTF. As DNA, the CDR3 is TGCGCCAGCAGCTTGGGGACAGGAGGAATAGGCTACACCTTC.

This clonotype was counted a few times. The chain is built from TRBV10-3 and TRBJ2-5, with TRBD2 matching 11 bases. This CDR3 is 15 amino acids long. CDR1 and CDR2 from the germline V gene are ENHRY and SYGVKD. Trimming took 5 bases from V and 3 from J; bases not matched to a gene: 5. CDR3 DNA: TGTGCCATCAGTAGACTAGCGGGGCCTGAAGAGACCCAGTACTTC. The encoded protein is CAISRLAGPEETQYF.

In this sample, this clonotype turned up many times. The V call is TRBV20-1, the J call TRBJ2-7; D may be TRBD1 or TRBD2 (5 bases each). The V gene's germline CDR1 is DFQATT and CDR2 SNEGSKA (reference sequence). The length of the CDR3 is 15 residues. Deletions cut 2 bases from V and 5 bases from J, with 19 bases between. The CDR3 reads CSARSGSGKEDEQYV. CDR3 bases: TGCAGTGCTAGATCGGGATCAGGGAAAGAGGACGAGCAGTACGTC.

The J gene is TRBJ2-3, the V gene TRBV5-1; the D call may be TRBD1 or TRBD2 (5 bases each). Germline CDR1 and CDR2: SGHRS and YFSETQ. The V and J ends lost 5 bases and 6 bases respectively, with 22 bases between them. The CDR3 has 16 residues. CDR3 amino acids: CASRDPGRRLFDTQYF. In DNA, the CDR3 is TGCGCCAGCAGGGACCCGGGACGCCGGCTTTTCGATACGCAGTATTTT. Based on the CDR3 plus reference TRBV5-1 and TRBJ2-3, the full variable domain is KAGVTQTPRYLIKTRGQQVTLSCSPISGHRSVSWYQQTPGQGLQFLFEYFSETQRNKGNFPGRFSGRQFSNSRSEMNVSTLELGDSALYLCASRDPGRRLFDTQYFGPGTRLTVL.